This section outlines one T cell receptor (beta chain) sequence together with its context. The data were taken from a study of T-cell reconstitution after alpha-beta-depleted transplantation in children. This CDR3 contains 17 residues. Unique molecular identifiers were used in preparing the TCRbeta library. TCRdb itself ran the PCR reads through MiXCR, one entry per CDR3 protein. This table has hundreds of thousands of distinct CDR3 sequences, about 24% appearing once. The chain carries TRBV21-1 and TRBJ2-7; the DNA was not used to check the table's D call, TRBD1. TRBV21-1 is termed a pseudogene. The sequencing here drew on PBMCs, mostly from graft donor cells, taken 360 days after TCRalphabeta/CD19-depleted stem cell transplant. The TCR originated in a female patient aged 2-10 years who had a stem cell transplant for congenital amegakaryocytic thrombocytopenia, so the T cells may come from the graft donor. The CDR3 DNA reads TGTGCCAGCAGCAAAGGGGGAACGGGGGGCTTCTTGAGGGAGCAGTACTTC. This encodes CASSKGGTGGFLREQYF.